This T cell receptor beta chain was identified during a study of somatic mutations in cytotoxic T cells in rheumatoid arthritis. Overall study context: Sorted by flow to nearly 100% purity were some V beta antibody-stained T-cell populations, including V beta1+ cells sequenced for TCRB. Study findings and constraints: The CD8+ clonality of rheumatoid arthritis patients increased with age, whereas that of healthy controls did not. There were about an eighth of the roughly 65 patients in whom the largest CD8+ clone exceeded 20% of CD8+ cells.

Assay used: immunoSEQ multiplex PCR; TCRdb lists only in-frame clones, some missing. Among about 25,000 clones listed, about four fifths were seen once. CD4+ and CD8+ cells were isolated by positive magnetic bead selection, with purity checked by flow cytometry. This clone was seen a handful of times. What it binds is unknown. The germline gene is not matched at one end of the junction; a read error may be the cause. Germline assignment: CDR1 MNHNY and CDR2 SVGAGI (reference sequence). The length of the CDR3 is 12 residues. The sequenced sample consisted of CD8+ T cells sorted from blood. This rearrangement joins TRBV6-6 to TRBJ2-7, with 7 bases aligning to TRBD1. The receptor was derived from a man in his fifties in good health. The CDR3 sequence is CASSPDRALSTF. CDR3 coding DNA: TGTGCCAGCAGCCCAGACAGGGCGCTCTCAACCTTC.